One T cell receptor (beta chain) is described in this entry. What it binds is not known. The data were taken from a study of T cell responses to AZD1222 COVID-19 vaccine. Study findings and constraints: Among the donors, most were white British and more were female, and clonal diversity was possibly underestimated. The study reported that nearly half of spike-specific TCRs target unmutated variant regions. Baseline antibody screening turned up just a handful of seropositive AZD1222 recipients.

Pooling of second doses given at about 4 or about 12 weeks was done. The table came from immunoSEQ multiplex PCR; TCRdb's copy has only in-frame clones and leaves some out. Of under 150,000 clones listed, just under 95% are singletons. The CDR3 totals 14 residues. Germline CDR1 is SGHRS and CDR2 is YFSETQ. Trimming removed 4 bases from V and 0 bases from J, with 8 bases in between. J is TRBJ1-3 and V is TRBV5-1; no firm D call. This receptor was identified in an adult who received the AZD1222 COVID-19 vaccine. The input for sequencing was peripheral blood, taken 28 days after the second AZD1222 dose. CDR3 sequence: CASSGGGSGNTIYF. In DNA, the CDR3 is TGCGCCAGCAGCGGCGGCGGCTCTGGAAACACCATATATTTT.